A selection of T cell receptor beta chains follows, all from one sample in a study of blood T cell repertoires in COVID-19. The assay was immunoSEQ multiplex PCR, and TCRdb's table has in-frame clones only and misses some. Among over 15,000 clones listed, roughly 85% were seen once. Material: peripheral blood. The receptors were gathered from a man older than 75 with acute or convalescent COVID-19. Both conserved end residues are part of each CDR3. D genes are given only for firm matches. Some rows have no size entry. The others give once, few or many, or a class for an expanded clone.

CDR3 DNA	CDR3 protein	J gene	D gene	clone size	V gene	CDR3 length
TGTGCCAGCAGCCTTCGGGGGTACAATCAGCCCCAGCATTTT	CASSLRGYNQPQHF	TRBJ1-5	NA	NA	TRBV2	14
TGTGCCAGTATGGGACGGGACAGGGGAAAACAGCCCCAGCATTTT	CASMGRDRGKQPQHF	TRBJ1-5	TRBD1	few	TRBV19	15
TGTGCGACAGCAAAAGGGGTAGCCACCGGGGAGCTGTTTTTT	CATAKGVATGELFF	TRBJ2-2	NA	NA	TRBV7-8	14
TGTGCCAGCAGCTTTCAGGATGAAACTGGAAACACCATATATTTT	CASSFQDETGNTIYF	TRBJ1-3	NA	NA	TRBV5-5	15
TGTGCCAGCAGTAAAACCGGAGGGAATGAGCAGTTCTTC	CASSKTGGNEQFF	TRBJ2-1	NA	few	TRBV4-2	13
TGTGCCAGCTCACCAAGCCTGGCGGCAACTAATGAAAAACTGTTTTTT	CASSPSLAATNEKLFF	TRBJ1-4	NA	NA	TRBV18	16
TGTGCCAGCAGCTGGGACAGCTCTGCAGATACGCAGTATTTT	CASSWDSSADTQYF	TRBJ2-3	TRBD1	NA	TRBV9	14
TGCGCCAGCAGTGCGTGGACAGGTCCGAGGGGAAACACCATATATTTT	CASSAWTGPRGNTIYF	TRBJ1-3	TRBD1	NA	TRBV10-2	16
TGTGCCAGCAGCCCGGGACAGGGGAGAAACTATGGCTACACCTTC	CASSPGQGRNYGYTF	TRBJ1-2	TRBD1	NA	TRBV7-8	15
TGTGCCAGCAGGGACAGGGTCAGCGAGCAGTACTTC	CASRDRVSEQYF	TRBJ2-7	TRBD1	once	TRBV6-5	12
TGTGCCAGCAGTCTACGGACAGGGAAGGGTCAGCCCCAGCATTTT	CASSLRTGKGQPQHF	TRBJ1-5	TRBD1	NA	TRBV27	15
TGTGCCAGCAGCTCCGGGACAGGGTTAATTACTGAAGCTTTCTTT	CASSSGTGLITEAFF	TRBJ1-1	TRBD1	few	TRBV5-4	15
TGTGCCGTAAGGGGAGGAAACACCGGGGAGCTGTTTTTT	CAVRGGNTGELFF	TRBJ2-2	NA	NA	TRBV12-3/TRBV12-4	13
TGTGCCAGCAGCTTAGAAGAAAAACTGTTTTTT	CASSLEEKLFF	TRBJ1-4	NA	NA	TRBV6-6	11
TGTGCCAGCAGCTTACAAGCGGGGCTGCAAGAGACCCAGTACTTC	CASSLQAGLQETQYF	TRBJ2-5	TRBD2	NA	TRBV7-3	15
TGTGCCAGCAGTCGACTAGCGGGGGGTTACAATGAGCAGTTCTTC	CASSRLAGGYNEQFF	TRBJ2-1	TRBD2	NA	TRBV3-1/TRBV3-2	15
TGTGCCAGCAGCTTAGTTTTTGCCTTTCGGGGCACTGAAGCTTTCTTT	CASSLVFAFRGTEAFF	TRBJ1-1	NA	once	TRBV7-2	16
TGTGCCGGCAGGGGGGGGTTTGGTCCCCAGCATTTT	CAGRGGFGPQHF	TRBJ1-5	TRBD1	NA	TRBV28	12
TGTGCCAGCGGCCTAAGGCGGACTAGCACAGATACGCAGTATTTT	CASGLRRTSTDTQYF	TRBJ2-3	NA	NA	TRBV7-2	15
TGTGCCAGTAGTAAGACTGGTGTTAACTATGGCTACACCTTC	CASSKTGVNYGYTF	TRBJ1-2	NA	NA	TRBV19	14
TGTGTCAGCAGTCCCACGACAGGCCCGTACGAGCAGTACTTC	CVSSPTTGPYEQYF	TRBJ2-7	NA	NA	TRBV6-5	14
TGTGCCAGCAGTCCCCGACTATCATATACGCAGTATTTT	CASSPRLSYTQYF	TRBJ2-3	NA	NA	TRBV27	13
TGTGCCAGCAGCCAACCAGGGGGGTATGGCTACACCTTC	CASSQPGGYGYTF	TRBJ1-2	TRBD1	NA	TRBV3-1/TRBV3-2	13
TGTGCCAGTAGGGGACAGGTAAACACCGGGGAGCTGTTTTTT	CASRGQVNTGELFF	TRBJ2-2	TRBD1	NA	TRBV19	14
TGTGCCAGCAGTTATTACAGGGCCAATGAGCAGTTCTTC	CASSYYRANEQFF	TRBJ2-1	NA	NA	TRBV6-6	13
TGTGCCAGCAGCCAAACGGACTATGGCTACACCTTC	CASSQTDYGYTF	TRBJ1-2	NA	NA	TRBV3-1/TRBV3-2	12
TGTGCCAGCAGCTTAAACTCGATCAATGAGCAGTTCTTC	CASSLNSINEQFF	TRBJ2-1	NA	few	TRBV11-2	13
TGTGCCACCAGCAGAGATCGGAACACCATATATTTT	CATSRDRNTIYF	TRBJ1-3	NA	NA	TRBV15	12
TGTGCCAGTAGTAGCTACTCCGGGGAGGGTCAGCCCCAGCATTTT	CASSSYSGEGQPQHF	TRBJ1-5	NA	few	TRBV19	15
TGTGCCAGCAGTCTAGAGGGGTCCACAGGGCATGGCACTGAAGCTTTCTTT	CASSLEGSTGHGTEAFF	TRBJ1-1	NA	NA	TRBV28	17
TGTGCCAGCAGCTTGGTGTACAGGAACACTGAAGCTTTCTTT	CASSLVYRNTEAFF	TRBJ1-1	NA	NA	TRBV7-2	14
TGTGCCAGCAGTCCCCGGAGATCGAACTATGGCTACACCTTC	CASSPRRSNYGYTF	TRBJ1-2	NA	NA	TRBV6-5	14
TGTGCCAGCAGCCCCGACAGGGACATTCAGTACTTC	CASSPDRDIQYF	TRBJ2-4	TRBD1	NA	TRBV11-1	12
TGTGCCAGCAGCCTCAGGGACAGCTCAAGGCAGCCCCAGCATTTT	CASSLRDSSRQPQHF	TRBJ1-5	TRBD1	NA	TRBV5-6	15
TGTGCCAGCATGGGACAGACAACTAATGAAAAACTGTTTTTT	CASMGQTTNEKLFF	TRBJ1-4	TRBD1	NA	TRBV5-5	14
TGTGCCAGCAGCTTGGGTGCAGGGGGTGAAAAACTGTTTTTT	CASSLGAGGEKLFF	TRBJ1-4	TRBD1	NA	TRBV5-5	14
TGTGCCAGCAGCCGCACGGGGGGGGCGTACAATGAGCAGTTCTTC	CASSRTGGAYNEQFF	TRBJ2-1	TRBD2	once	TRBV11-2	15
TGTGCCAGCAGCCTAGAGACAAACCAGGGAACAGATGAAGCTTTCTTT	CASSLETNQGTDEAFF	TRBJ1-1	NA	few	TRBV5-8	16
TGTGCCAGCAGCTTAACGAGAGGAAACACCATATATTTT	CASSLTRGNTIYF	TRBJ1-3	NA	once	TRBV7-3	13
TGTGCCAGCAGCCCCAGGACAGGGAGCTCCTATAATTCACCCCTCCACTTT	CASSPRTGSSYNSPLHF	TRBJ1-6	TRBD1	NA	TRBV11-2	17
TGTGCCAGCAGTATTATCCTGACGGGGATCGACGGCTACACCTTC	CASSIILTGIDGYTF	TRBJ1-2	NA	NA	TRBV28	15